This T cell receptor (beta chain) derives from a study of shared clonotypes between healthy human individuals. This clone was recorded a few times. Data came from immunoSEQ multiplex PCR; TCRdb stores just in-frame clones and leaves some out. The sample carries about 1.1 million clones, more than 75% recorded once. The sample taken for sequencing was memory CD4+ T cells from PBMCs. This sample's subset: CD45RA-negative fraction. This TCR was sampled from a man aged 18 to 29 in good health. Some clones in this sample may be carry-over from other donors' samples.

CDR3 residues: CASSLVGPGELFF. CDR3 DNA: TGTGCCAGCAGCTTAGTAGGACCCGGGGAGCTGTTTTTT. The V and J genes are TRBV11-1 and TRBJ2-2; D is unresolved. The CDR3 extends over 13 amino acids. The V gene lost 1 base and the J gene lost 6 bases, with 6 bases spanning the gap. Germline V gives CDR1 SGHAT, CDR2 FQDESV (reference sequence).